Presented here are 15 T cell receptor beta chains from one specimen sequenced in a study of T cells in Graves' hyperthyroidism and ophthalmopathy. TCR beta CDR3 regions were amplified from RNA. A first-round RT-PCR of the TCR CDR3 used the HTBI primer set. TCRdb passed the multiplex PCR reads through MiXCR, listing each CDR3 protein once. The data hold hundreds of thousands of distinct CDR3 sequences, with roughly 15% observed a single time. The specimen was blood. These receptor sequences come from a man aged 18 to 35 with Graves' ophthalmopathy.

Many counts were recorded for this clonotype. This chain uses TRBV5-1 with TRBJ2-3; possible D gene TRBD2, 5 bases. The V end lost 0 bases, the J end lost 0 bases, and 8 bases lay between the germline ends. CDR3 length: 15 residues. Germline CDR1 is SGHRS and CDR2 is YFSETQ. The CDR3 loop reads CASSLAGISTDTQYF. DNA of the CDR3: TGCGCCAGCAGCTTGGCCGGGATCAGCACAGATACGCAGTATTTT.

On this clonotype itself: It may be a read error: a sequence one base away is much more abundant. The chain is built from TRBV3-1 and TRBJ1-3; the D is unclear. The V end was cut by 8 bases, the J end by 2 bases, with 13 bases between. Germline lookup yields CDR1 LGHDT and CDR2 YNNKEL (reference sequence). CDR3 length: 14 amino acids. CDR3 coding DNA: TGTGCCAGCGGGCAAGGTCCGGCTGGAAACACCATATATTTT. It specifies CASGQGPAGNTIYF.

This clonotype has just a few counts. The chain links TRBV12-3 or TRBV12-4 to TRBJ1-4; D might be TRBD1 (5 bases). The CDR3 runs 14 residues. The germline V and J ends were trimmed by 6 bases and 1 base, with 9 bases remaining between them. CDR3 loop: CASSPGETNEKLFF. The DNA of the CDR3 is TGTGCCAGCAGCCCGGGGGAAACTAATGAAAAACTGTTTTTT.

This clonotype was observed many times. The CDR3 bases are TGTGCCAGCAGCTCGCTAGCGGGAGCTTACAATGAGCAGTTCTTC. This encodes CASSSLAGAYNEQFF. The J gene is TRBJ2-1, the V gene TRBV7-3, with TRBD2 matching over 10 bases. The V and J ends lost 4 bases and 4 bases, in that order; junction bases with no gene match: 4. The CDR3 spans 15 residues. Germline V CDR1 and CDR2: SGHTA, FQGTGA. The full variable domain, rest sourced from reference TRBV7-3 and TRBJ2-1, is GAGVSQTPSNKVTEKGKYVELRCDPISGHTALYWYRQSLGQGPEFLIYFQGTGAADDSGLPNDRFFAVRPEGSVSTLKIQRTERGDSAVYLCASSSLAGAYNEQFFGPGTRLTVL.

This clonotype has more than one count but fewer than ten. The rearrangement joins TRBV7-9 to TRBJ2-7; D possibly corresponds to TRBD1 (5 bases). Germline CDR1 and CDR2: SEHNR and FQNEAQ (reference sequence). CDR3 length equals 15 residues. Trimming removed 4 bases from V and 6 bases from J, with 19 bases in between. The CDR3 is CASSYPEAGPSEQYF. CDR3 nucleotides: TGTGCCAGCAGCTACCCAGAGGCAGGGCCTAGCGAGCAGTACTTC.

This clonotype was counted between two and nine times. The CDR3 loop reads CATSLRGTYGYTF. The CDR3 DNA reads as TGTGCCACCAGCCTCAGGGGGACCTATGGCTACACCTTC. The chain joins TRBV15 to TRBJ1-2, with 7 nucleotides matching TRBD1. The length of the CDR3 is 13 residues. The V segment lost 5 bases and the J segment 4 bases; nucleotides outside the gene matches: 4. The germline gives CDR1 LNHNV, CDR2 YYDKDF (reference sequence).

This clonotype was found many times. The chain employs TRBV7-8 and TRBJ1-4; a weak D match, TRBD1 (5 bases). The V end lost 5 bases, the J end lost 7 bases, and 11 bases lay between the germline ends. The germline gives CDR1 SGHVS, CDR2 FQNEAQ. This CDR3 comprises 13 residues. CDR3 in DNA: TGTGCCAGCAGCCCAAGGGGAGGTGAAAAACTGTTTTTT. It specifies CASSPRGGEKLFF.

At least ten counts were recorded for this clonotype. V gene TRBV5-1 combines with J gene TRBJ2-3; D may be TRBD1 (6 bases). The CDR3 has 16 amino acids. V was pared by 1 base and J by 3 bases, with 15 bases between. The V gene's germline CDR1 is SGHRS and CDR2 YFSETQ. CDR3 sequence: CASSLSQGGMTDTQYF. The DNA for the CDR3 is TGCGCCAGCAGCTTGTCCCAAGGGGGAATGACAGATACGCAGTATTTT.

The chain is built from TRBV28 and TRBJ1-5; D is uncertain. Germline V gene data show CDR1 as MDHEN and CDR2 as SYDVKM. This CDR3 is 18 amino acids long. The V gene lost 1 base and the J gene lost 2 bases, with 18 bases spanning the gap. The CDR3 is CASSLFKRNREGNQPQHF. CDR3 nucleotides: TGTGCCAGCAGTTTATTTAAGAGGAATCGCGAGGGCAATCAGCCCCAGCATTTT.

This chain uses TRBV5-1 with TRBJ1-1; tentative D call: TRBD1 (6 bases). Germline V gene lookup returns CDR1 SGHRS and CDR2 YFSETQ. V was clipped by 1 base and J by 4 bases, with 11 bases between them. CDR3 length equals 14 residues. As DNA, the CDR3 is TGCGCCAGCAGCTTGATGGGGGCGGGCACTGAAGCTTTCTTT. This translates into CASSLMGAGTEAFF.

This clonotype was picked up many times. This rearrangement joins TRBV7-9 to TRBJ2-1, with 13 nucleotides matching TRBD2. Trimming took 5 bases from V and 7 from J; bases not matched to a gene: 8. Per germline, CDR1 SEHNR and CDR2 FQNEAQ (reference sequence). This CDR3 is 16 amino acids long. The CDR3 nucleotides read TGTGCCAGCAGCAAATGGACTAGCGGGAGACTAAATGAGCAGTTCTTC. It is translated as CASSKWTSGRLNEQFF.

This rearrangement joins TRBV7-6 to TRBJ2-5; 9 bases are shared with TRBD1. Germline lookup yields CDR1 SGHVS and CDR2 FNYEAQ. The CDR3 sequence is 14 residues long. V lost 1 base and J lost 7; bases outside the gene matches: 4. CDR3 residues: CASSLGGQGGTQYF. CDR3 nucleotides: TGTGCCAGCAGCTTAGGGGGACAGGGCGGGACCCAGTACTTC.

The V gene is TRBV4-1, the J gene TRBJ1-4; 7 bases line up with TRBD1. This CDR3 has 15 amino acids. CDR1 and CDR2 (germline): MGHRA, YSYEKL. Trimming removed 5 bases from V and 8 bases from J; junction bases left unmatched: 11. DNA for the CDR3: TGCGCCAGCAGCTTCGGGACAGAACGGGGAGAAAAACTGTTTTTT. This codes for CASSFGTERGEKLFF.

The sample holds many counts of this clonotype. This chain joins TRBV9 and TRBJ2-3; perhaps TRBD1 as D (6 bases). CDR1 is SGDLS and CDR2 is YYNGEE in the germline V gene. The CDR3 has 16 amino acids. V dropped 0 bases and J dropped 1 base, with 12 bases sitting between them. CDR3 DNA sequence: TGTGCCAGCAGCGTAGGAGGGGGTCGCGGCACAGATACGCAGTATTTT. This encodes CASSVGGGRGTDTQYF.

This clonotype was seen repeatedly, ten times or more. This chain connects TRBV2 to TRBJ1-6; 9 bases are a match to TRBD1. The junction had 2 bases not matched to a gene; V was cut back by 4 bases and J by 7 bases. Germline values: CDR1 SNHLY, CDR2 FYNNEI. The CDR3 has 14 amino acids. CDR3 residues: CASSGGQGNSPLHF. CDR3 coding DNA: TGTGCCAGCAGTGGGGGACAGGGAAATTCACCCCTCCACTTT.